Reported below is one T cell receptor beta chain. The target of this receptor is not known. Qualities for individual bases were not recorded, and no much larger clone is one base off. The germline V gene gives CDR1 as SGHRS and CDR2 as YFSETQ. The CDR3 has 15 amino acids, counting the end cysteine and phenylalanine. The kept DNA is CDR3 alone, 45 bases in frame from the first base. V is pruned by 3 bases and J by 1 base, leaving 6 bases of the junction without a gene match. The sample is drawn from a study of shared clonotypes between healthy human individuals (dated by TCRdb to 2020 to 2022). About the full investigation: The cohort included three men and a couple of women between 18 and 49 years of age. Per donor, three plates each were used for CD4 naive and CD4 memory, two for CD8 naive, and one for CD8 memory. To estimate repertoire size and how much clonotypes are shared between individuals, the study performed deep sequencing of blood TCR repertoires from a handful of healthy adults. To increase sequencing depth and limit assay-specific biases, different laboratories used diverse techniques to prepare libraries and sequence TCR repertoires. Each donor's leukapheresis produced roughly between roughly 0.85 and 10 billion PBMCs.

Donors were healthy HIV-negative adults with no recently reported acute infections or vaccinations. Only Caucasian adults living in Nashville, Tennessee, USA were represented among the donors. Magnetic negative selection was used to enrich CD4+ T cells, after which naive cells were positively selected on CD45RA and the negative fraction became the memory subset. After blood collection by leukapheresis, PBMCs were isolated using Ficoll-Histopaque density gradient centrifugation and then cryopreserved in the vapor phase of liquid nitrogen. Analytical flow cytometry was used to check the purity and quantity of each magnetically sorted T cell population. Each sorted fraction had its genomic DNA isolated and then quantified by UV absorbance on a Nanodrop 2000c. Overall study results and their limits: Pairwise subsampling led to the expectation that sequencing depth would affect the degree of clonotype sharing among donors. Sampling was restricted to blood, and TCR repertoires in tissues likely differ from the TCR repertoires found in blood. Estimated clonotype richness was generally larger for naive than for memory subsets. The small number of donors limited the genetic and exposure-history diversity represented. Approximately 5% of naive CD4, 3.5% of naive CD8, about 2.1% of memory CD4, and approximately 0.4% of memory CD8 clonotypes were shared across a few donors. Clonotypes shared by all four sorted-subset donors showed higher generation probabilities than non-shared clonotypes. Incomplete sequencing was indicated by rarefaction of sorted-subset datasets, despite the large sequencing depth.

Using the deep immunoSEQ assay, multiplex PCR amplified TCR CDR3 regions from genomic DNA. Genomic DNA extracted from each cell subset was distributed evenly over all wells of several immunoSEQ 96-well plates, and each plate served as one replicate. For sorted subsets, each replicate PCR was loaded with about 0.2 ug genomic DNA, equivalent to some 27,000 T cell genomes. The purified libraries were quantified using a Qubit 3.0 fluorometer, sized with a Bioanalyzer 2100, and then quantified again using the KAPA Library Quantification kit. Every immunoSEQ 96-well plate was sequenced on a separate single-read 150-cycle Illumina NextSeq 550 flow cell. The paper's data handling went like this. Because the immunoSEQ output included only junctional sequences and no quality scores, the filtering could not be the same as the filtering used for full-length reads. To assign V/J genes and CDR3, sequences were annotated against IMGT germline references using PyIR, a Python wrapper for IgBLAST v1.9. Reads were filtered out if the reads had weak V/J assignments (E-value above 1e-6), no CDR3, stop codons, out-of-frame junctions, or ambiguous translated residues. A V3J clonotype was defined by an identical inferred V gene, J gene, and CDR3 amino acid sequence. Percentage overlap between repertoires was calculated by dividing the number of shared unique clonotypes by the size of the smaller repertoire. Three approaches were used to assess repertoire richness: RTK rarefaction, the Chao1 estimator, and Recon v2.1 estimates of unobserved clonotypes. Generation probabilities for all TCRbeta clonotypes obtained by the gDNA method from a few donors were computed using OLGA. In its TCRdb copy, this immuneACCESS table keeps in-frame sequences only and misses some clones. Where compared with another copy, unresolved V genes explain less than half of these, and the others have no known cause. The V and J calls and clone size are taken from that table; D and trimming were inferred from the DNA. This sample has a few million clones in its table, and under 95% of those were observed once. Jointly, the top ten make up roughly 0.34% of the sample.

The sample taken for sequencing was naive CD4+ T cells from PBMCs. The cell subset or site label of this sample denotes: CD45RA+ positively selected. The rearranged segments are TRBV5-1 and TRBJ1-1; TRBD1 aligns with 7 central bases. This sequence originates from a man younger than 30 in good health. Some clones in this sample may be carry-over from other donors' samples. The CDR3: CASSSGGTENTEAFF. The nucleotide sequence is TGCGCCAGCAGCTCTGGCGGGACAGAGAACACTGAAGCTTTCTTT.